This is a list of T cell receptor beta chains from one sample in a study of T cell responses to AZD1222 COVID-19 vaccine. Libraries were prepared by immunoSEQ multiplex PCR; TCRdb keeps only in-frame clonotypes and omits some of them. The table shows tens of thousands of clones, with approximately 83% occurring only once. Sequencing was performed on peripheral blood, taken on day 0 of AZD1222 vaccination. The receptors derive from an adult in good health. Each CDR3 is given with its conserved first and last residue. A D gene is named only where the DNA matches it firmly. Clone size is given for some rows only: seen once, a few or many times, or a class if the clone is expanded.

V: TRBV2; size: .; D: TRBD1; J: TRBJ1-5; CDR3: CASAGGGQGQPQHF
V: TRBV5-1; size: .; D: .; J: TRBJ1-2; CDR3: CASSPAGDNYGYTF
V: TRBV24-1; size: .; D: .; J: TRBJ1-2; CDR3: CATSPDGVGGYTF
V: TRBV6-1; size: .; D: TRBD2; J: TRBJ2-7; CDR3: CASSEARLAGGYEQYF
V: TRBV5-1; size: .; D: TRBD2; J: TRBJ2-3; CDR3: CASSIGGYTDTQYF
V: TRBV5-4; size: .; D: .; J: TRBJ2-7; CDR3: CASSLDTYEQYF
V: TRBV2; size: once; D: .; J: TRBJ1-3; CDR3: CASNIIQGNTIYF
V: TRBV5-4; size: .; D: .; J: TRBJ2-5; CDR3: CASSLPAGETQYF
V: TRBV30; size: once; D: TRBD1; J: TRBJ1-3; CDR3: CAWSRDGDRGLGNTIYF
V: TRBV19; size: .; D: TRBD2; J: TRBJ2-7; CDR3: CASSIAGGSYEQYF
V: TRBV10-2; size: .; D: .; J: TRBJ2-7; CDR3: CASSVGLREQYF
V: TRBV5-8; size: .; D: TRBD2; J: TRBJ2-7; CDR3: CASSLATSGGDYF
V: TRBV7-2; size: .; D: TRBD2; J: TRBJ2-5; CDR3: CASSLAGLAGGLQETQYF
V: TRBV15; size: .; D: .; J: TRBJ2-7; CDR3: CATSGRGGYEQYF
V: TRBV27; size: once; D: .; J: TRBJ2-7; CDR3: CASSLLRGDSRVYEQYF
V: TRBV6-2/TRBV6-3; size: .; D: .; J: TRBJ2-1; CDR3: CASSYLGPTQIREQFF
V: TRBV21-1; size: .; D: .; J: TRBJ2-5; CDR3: CASSNLGGSGETQYF
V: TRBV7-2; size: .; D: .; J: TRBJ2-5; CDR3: CASSLVPHSQETQYF
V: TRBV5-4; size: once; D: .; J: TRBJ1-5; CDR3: CASSKDGIRGTSNSNQPQHF
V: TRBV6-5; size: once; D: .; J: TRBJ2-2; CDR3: CASGEVNTGELFF
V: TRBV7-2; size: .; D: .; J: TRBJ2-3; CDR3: CASSSMADTQYF
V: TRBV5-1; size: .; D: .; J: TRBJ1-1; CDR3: CASSSTGGRDTEAFF
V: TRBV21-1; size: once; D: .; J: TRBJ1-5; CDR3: CASSKNQPQHF
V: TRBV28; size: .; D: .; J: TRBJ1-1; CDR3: CASIQDGAFF
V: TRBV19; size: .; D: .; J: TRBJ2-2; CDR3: CASSRSKPPGELFF
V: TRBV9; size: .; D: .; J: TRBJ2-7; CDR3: CASSGGGRGDSYEQYF
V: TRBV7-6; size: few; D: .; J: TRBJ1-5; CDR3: CASSLGTLSGNQPQHF
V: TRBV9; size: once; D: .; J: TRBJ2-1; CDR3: CASSAPRVPNEQFF
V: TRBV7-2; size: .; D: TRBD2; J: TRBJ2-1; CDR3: CASSLDAGGWYEQFF
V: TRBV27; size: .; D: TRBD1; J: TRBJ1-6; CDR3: CASRQGANSPLHF
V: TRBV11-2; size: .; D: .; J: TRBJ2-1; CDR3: CASSYGGNEQFF
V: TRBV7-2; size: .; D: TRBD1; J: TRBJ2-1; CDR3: CASSLRDRGMAEQFF
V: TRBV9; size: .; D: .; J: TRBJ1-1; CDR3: CASSVGLGENTEAFF
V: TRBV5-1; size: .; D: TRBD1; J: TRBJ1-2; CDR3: CASSLGGQQNYGYTF
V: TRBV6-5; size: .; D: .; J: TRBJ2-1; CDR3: CASRDTDSYNEQFF
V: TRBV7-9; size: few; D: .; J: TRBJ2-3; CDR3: CASSRTPQPTDTQYF
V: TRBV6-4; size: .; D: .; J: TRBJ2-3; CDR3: CASSSSGAGTDTQYF
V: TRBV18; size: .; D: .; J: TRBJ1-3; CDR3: CASSPPTGSLGNTIYF
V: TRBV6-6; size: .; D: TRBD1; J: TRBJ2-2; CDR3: CASSRGQGSNTGELFF
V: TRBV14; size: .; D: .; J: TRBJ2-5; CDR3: CASSLGVGTQYF
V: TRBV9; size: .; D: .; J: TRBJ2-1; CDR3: CASSVSRDDEQFF
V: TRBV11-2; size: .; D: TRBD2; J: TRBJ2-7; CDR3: CASSLEGPGLAGGPSFEQYF